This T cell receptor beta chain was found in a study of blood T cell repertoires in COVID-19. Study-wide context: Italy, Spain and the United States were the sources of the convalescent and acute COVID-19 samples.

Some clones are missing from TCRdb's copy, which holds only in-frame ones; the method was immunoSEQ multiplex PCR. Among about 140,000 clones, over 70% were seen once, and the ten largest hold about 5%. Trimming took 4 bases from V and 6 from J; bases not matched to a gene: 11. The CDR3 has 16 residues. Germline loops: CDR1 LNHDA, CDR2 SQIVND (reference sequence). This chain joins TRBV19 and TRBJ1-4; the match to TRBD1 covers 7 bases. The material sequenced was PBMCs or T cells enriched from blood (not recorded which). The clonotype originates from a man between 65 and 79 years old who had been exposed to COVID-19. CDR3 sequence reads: CASSNPRGTGDEKLFF. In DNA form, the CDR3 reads TGTGCCAGTAGTAACCCCAGGGGGACCGGAGATGAAAAACTGTTTTTT. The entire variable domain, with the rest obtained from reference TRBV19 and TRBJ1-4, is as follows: DGGITQSPKYLFRKEGQNVTLSCEQNLNHDAMYWYRQDPGQGLRLIYYSQIVNDFQKGDIAEGYSVSREKKESFPLTVTSAQKNPTAFYLCASSNPRGTGDEKLFFGSGTQLSVL.